This T cell receptor beta chain derives from a study of vaccination and CD4 T cells after COVID-19. The treatment denotes: approximately nine-day PBMC culture with coronavirus spike peptide pools or control peptides (ViraFEST assay). ViraFEST sequenced TCRs after peptide-pool expansion of antigen-specific T cells. The CDR3 has 15 amino acids. The germline CDR1 and CDR2 sequences are SGHAT and FQNNGV. V was pared by 5 bases and J by 9 bases, with 17 bases between. Of note for this clonotype: Its target is not known.

Cultured CD4+ T-cell DNA underwent Oncomine TCR Beta short-read sequencing. One entry per CDR3 protein results from TCRdb running MiXCR on the PCR reads. The sample has 24,000 or so distinct CDR3 sequences, about 53% seen once. This chain joins TRBV11-2 and TRBJ1-6; TRBD1 might be the D (6 bases). The sequencing sample was made of CD4+ T cells from blood, cultured in vitro. The sequence was collected from a human donor who had recovered from COVID-19. CDR3 nucleotides: TGTGCCAGCAGCCTACATGGACAGCTCGGTTCACCCCTCCACTTT. Translation: CASSLHGQLGSPLHF. The full variable domain, completed using reference TRBV11-2 and TRBJ1-6, is EAGVAQSPRYKIIEKRQSVAFWCNPISGHATLYWYQQILGQGPKLLIQFQNNGVVDDSQLPKDRFSAERLKGVDSTLKIQPAKLEDSAVYLCASSLHGQLGSPLHFGNGTRLTVT.